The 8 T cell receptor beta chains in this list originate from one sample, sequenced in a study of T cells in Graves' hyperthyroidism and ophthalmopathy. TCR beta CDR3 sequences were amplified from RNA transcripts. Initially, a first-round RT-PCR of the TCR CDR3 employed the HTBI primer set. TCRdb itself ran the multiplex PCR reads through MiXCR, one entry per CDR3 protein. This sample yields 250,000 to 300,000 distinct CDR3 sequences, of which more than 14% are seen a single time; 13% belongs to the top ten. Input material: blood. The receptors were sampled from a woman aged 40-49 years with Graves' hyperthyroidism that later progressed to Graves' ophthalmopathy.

The chain's CDR3 is CASSYSLVGRGLYEQYF. CDR3 bases: TGTGCCAGCAGTTACTCGTTAGTCGGCAGGGGGCTCTACGAGCAGTACTTC. This chain links TRBV6-6 with TRBJ2-7, with 8 bases lining up with TRBD1. The germline V gene encodes CDR1 MNHNY and CDR2 SVGAGI (reference sequence). There are 17 residues in the CDR3. After removal of 0 bases from V and 3 bases from J, the junction contained 10 bases not matched to a gene.

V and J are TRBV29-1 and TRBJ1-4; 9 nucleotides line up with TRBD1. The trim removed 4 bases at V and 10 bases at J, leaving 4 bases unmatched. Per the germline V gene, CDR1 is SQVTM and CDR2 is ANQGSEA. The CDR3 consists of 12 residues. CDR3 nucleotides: TGCAGCGTTGGGAAGACAGGGGGAAAACTGTTTTTT. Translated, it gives CSVGKTGGKLFF. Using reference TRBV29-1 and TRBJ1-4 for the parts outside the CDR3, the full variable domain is SAVISQKPSRDICQRGTSLTIQCQVDSQVTMMFWYRQQPGQSLTLIATANQGSEATYESGFVIDKFPISRPNLTFSTLTVSNMSPEDSSIYLCSVGKTGGKLFFGSGTQLSVL.

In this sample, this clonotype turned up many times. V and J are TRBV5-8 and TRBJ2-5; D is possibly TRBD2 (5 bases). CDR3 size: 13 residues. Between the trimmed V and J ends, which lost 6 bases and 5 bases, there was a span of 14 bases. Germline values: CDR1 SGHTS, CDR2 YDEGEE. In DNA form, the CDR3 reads TGTGCCAGCACTAAGGCGGGCGAGGAGACCCAGTACTTC. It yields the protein CASTKAGEETQYF.

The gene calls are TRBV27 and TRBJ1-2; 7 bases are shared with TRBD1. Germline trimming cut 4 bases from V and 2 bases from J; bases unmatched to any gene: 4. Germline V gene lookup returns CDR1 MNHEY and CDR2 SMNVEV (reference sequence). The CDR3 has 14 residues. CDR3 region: CASSSRDSNYGYTF. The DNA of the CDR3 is TGTGCCAGCAGTTCCAGGGACAGCAACTATGGCTACACCTTC.

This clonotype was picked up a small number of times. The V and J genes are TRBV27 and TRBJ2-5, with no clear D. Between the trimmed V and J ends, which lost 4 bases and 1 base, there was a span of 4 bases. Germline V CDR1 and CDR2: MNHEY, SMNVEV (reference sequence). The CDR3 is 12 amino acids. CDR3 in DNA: TGTGCCAGCAGTTCCCGCCAAGAGACCCAGTACTTC. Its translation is CASSSRQETQYF.

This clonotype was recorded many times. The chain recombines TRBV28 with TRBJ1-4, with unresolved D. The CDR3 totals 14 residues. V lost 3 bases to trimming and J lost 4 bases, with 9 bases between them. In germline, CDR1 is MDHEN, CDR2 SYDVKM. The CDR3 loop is CASSFGQHNEKLFF. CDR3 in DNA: TGTGCCAGCAGTTTTGGGCAGCATAATGAAAAACTGTTTTTT.

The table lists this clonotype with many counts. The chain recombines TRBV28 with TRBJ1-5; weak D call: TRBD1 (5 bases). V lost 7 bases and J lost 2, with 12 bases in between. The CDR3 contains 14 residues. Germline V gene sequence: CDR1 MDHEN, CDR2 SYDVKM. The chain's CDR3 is CASNRRVGNQPQHF. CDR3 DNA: TGTGCCAGCAATCGCAGGGTGGGCAATCAGCCCCAGCATTTT.

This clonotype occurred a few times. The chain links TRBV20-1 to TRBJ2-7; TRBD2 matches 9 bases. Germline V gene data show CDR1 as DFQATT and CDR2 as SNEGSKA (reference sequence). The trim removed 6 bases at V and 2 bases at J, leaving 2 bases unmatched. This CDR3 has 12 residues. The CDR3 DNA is TGCAGTGCGACTAGCGGCGCCTACGAGCAGTACTTC. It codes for CSATSGAYEQYF.